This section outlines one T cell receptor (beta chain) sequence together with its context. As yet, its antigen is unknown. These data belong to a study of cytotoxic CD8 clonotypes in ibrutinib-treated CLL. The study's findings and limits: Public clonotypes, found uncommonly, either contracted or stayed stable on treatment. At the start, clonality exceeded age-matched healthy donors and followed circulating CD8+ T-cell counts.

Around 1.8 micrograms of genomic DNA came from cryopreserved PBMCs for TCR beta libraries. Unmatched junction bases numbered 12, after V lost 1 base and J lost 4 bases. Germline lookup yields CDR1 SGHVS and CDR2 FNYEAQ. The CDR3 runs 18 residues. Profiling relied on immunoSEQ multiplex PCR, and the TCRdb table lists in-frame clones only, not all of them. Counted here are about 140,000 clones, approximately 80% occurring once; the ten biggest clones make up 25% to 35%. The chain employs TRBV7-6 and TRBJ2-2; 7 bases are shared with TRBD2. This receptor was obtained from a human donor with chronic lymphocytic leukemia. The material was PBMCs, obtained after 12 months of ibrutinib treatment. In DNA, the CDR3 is TGTGCCAGCAGCTTAGTAGTCTTGGCGGGAGTGGCCACCGGGGAGCTGTTTTTT. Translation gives CASSLVVLAGVATGELFF.